The clone carrying this TCR beta chain showed up just once. Its matching antigen is unknown. This sample was included in a study of memory CD4+ T cells and cytomegalovirus serostatus. Study-level information: Of the healthy Belgian adults, nine or ten were CMV seropositive and more than 20 seronegative.

The sort gate was single viable CD3+CD4+CD8-CD45RO+ cells for memory CD4+ T cells. CD4+ T cells were isolated by positive magnetic selection. The table came from immunoSEQ multiplex PCR; TCRdb's copy has only in-frame clones and leaves some out. Here the sample spans around 50,000 clones, approximately 78% being singletons. Germline lookup yields CDR1 MDHEN and CDR2 SYDVKM. The CDR3 is made up of 14 amino acids. V lost 6 bases and J lost 8; bases outside the gene matches: 10. The study, taken as a whole, reports: Of 150 to 200 reported CMV TCRbeta sequences, 65 to 85 were found in memory CD4+ repertoires.

Sequenced material: memory CD4+ T cells from blood. The sequence was collected from an adult in good health and CMV-seronegative. The chain links TRBV28 to TRBJ1-2; 9 bases are a match to TRBD1. The DNA for the CDR3 is TGTGCCAGCAGCCCCGGGACAGGGAGGGAGGGCTACACCTTC. It codes for CASSPGTGREGYTF.